This T cell receptor beta chain derives from a study of regulatory T cells in long-lasting Graves disease. Regarding the study as a whole: Sharing of public clonotypes was greater in persistent patients (approximately 2,700) than in new patients (more than 900).

Construction of the TCR beta libraries employed iRepertoire HTBI primers in conjunction with Arm-PCR of CDR3 regions. From the multiplex PCR reads, TCRdb called clonotypes with MiXCR, one entry per CDR3 protein. Of hundreds of thousands of distinct CDR3 sequences listed, 15% to 20% are singletons. This clonotype showed up many times. Its antigen is unknown. The germline gives CDR1 MNHEY, CDR2 SMNVEV (reference sequence). This CDR3 spans 13 amino acids. The ends were cut back, 6 bases at V and 4 bases at J, with 12 bases in the middle. Stated time point: newly diagnosed GD, antithyroid drugs for less than 3 months. Preparation of the TCR library used RNA extracted from PBMCs. These data were likewise used in another study, on T cells in Graves' hyperthyroidism and ophthalmopathy. This second study says: With the HTBI primer set, the TCR CDR3 went through a first round of RT-PCR. Blood also contained most expanded thyroid clonotypes above 0.001.

This receptor was identified in a man aged 18 to 29 with Graves disease. The chain uses TRBV27 and TRBJ2-5; tentative D call: TRBD2 (6 bases). Sequences were derived from peripheral blood mononuclear cells (PBMCs), sampled at new diagnosis, from a patient treated with antithyroid drugs. In DNA form, the CDR3 reads TGTGCCAGCAGCTTAAGGCGGGGAGAGACCCAGTACTTC. This encodes CASSLRRGETQYF.